A single sample gave rise to the 17 T cell receptor beta chains below, sequenced in a study of T cells in Graves' hyperthyroidism and ophthalmopathy (dated by TCRdb to between 2019 and 2020). To prepare the library, multiplex PCR was applied. TCRdb lists the instrument as Illumina HiSeq 2000. The TCR beta CDR3 regions were amplified from RNA transcripts. The first round of RT-PCR for the TCR CDR3 was performed with the HTBI primer set and the Qiagen OneStep RT-PCR kit. The public reads were reprocessed in TCRdb via fastp at Q25 and MiXCR, keeping in-frame beta chains. Every distinct CDR3 protein forms one entry, paired with its most common genes and DNA. This sample holds some 360,000 distinct CDR3 sequences; approximately 15% were observed only once. The leading ten clones occupy more than 9.5% of the sample. What was sequenced was blood. The source is a woman aged 60-70 years with Graves' hyperthyroidism.

This clonotype came up once. The J gene is TRBJ1-1, the V gene TRBV28; D may be TRBD1 (5 bases). The CDR3 runs to 15 residues. Trimming took off 1 base at V and 3 bases at J, with 12 bases between the two ends. Germline-derived CDR1 and CDR2 are MDHEN and SYDVKM. The CDR3 nucleotides read TGTGCCAGCAGTTTATTAGGCCAGGGCTACACTGAAGCTTTCTTT. This codes for CASSLLGQGYTEAFF.

This clonotype was counted a few times. The chain joins TRBV25-1 to TRBJ2-7; TRBD2 matches 7 bases. Germline trimming cut 4 bases from V and 7 bases from J; bases unmatched to any gene: 13. In germline, CDR1 is MGHDK, CDR2 SYGVNS. The CDR3 covers 15 residues. The CDR3 protein is CASSGPSGGMGEQYF. The CDR3 DNA sequence: TGTGCCAGCAGTGGCCCTAGCGGAGGTATGGGGGAGCAGTACTTC.

This clonotype has at least ten counts. This chain links TRBV28 with TRBJ2-7; the match to TRBD2 covers 7 bases. The CDR3 runs to 15 residues. With 2 bases clipped from V and 1 base from J, the junction kept 5 bases outside the gene matches. Per the germline V gene, CDR1 is MDHEN and CDR2 is SYDVKM. The CDR3 region has the DNA TGTGCCAGCAGTTTAAGCGGGGTTGGGTCCTACGAGCAGTACTTC. Translation: CASSLSGVGSYEQYF.

The J gene is TRBJ1-6, the V gene TRBV5-8, with 10 bases aligning to TRBD1. J lost 9 bases, V lost 0 bases, and 0 bases had no gene match. The CDR3 has 14 residues. Germline V gene lookup returns CDR1 SGHTS and CDR2 YDEGEE. Here the CDR3 DNA reads TGTGCCAGCAGCTTGGGGGACAGGGGTTCACCCCTCCACTTT. Residues: CASSLGDRGSPLHF. Filled out from reference TRBV5-8 and TRBJ1-6, the complete variable domain reads EAGVTQSPTHLIKTRGQQATLRCSPISGHTSVYWYQQALGLGLQFLLWYDEGEERNRGNFPPRFSGRQFPNYSSELNVNALELEDSALYLCASSLGDRGSPLHFGNGTRLTVT.

The chain employs TRBV3-1 and TRBJ1-3, with D possibly being TRBD1 (5 bases). Germline lookup yields CDR1 LGHDT and CDR2 YNNKEL (reference sequence). This CDR3 is built from 14 residues. The V and J ends lost 0 bases and 11 bases respectively, with 14 bases between them. The CDR3 DNA follows: TGTGCCAGCAGCCAAGAAGGAGGCCGGGGGGCCATATATTTT. It yields the protein CASSQEGGRGAIYF.

The gene calls are TRBV30 and TRBJ2-1; 9 positions agree with TRBD2. With 1 base clipped from V and 8 bases from J, the junction kept 6 bases outside the gene matches. CDR3 length equals 14 residues. Germline CDR1 and CDR2: GTSNPN and SVGIG (reference sequence). In DNA, the CDR3 is TGTGCCTGGAGTGCGGCTAGCGGGATTTATGAGCAGTTCTTC. This sequence encodes CAWSAASGIYEQFF.

This clonotype came up many times. J is TRBJ2-1 and V is TRBV6-1, with D unresolved. The CDR3 has 15 residues. Germline V lookup: CDR1 MNHNS, CDR2 SASEGT. Between the trimmed V and J ends, which lost 5 bases and 4 bases, there was a span of 15 bases. CDR3 sequence reads: CASSPRPAPYNEQFF. The CDR3 region has the DNA TGTGCCAGCAGTCCCCGCCCGGCACCTTACAATGAGCAGTTCTTC.

Details on this clonotype: The conserved closing phenylalanine or tryptophan is absent in this CDR3, likely reflecting a read error. This chain joins TRBV5-1 and TRBJ2-7; 8 bases are shared with TRBD2. CDR1 is SGHRS, CDR2 YFSETQ, per germline. V shed 6 bases and J 3 bases; nucleotides not matched to a gene: 8. The CDR3 has 14 residues. CDR3 bases: TGCGCCAGCAACCCCGGGGGACTAGACTACGAGCAGTACCTC. Residues: CASNPGGLDYEQYL.

This rearrangement joins TRBV3-1 to TRBJ2-5; weak D call: TRBD1 (6 bases). V shed 7 bases and J shed 7 bases, with 16 bases lying between them. The CDR3 spans 13 residues. Germline V CDR1 and CDR2: LGHDT, YNNKEL (reference sequence). The CDR3 region is CASNAQGGWTQYF. CDR3 DNA sequence: TGTGCCAGCAACGCACAGGGTGGATGGACCCAGTACTTC.

This clonotype was detected ten times or more. V and J are TRBV5-1 and TRBJ2-3; 8 positions match TRBD1. The length of the CDR3 is 14 residues. CDR1 is SGHRS, CDR2 YFSETQ, per germline. After removal of 3 bases from V and 6 bases from J, the junction contained 6 bases not matched to a gene. Written as DNA, the CDR3 is TGCGCCAGCAGCTCGGGACAGGAGTTGGATACGCAGTATTTT. Its translation is CASSSGQELDTQYF.

This clonotype was picked up many times. The chain recombines TRBV20-1 with TRBJ1-4; a possible D gene is TRBD1 (5 bases). CDR1 and CDR2 from the germline V gene are DFQATT and SNEGSKA (reference sequence). The CDR3 loop spans 13 amino acids. Trimming left V 7 bases short and J 0 bases short, with 9 bases between. The CDR3 DNA follows: TGCAGTGTTGGGGCGGCAACTAATGAAAAACTGTTTTTT. Translating it yields CSVGAATNEKLFF.

The rearrangement joins TRBV19 to TRBJ2-7, with TRBD1 identical over 11 bases. Looked up from germline, CDR1 is LNHDA and CDR2 is SQIVND (reference sequence). Trimming cost V 5 bases and J 0 bases; bases outside gene matches: 9. The CDR3 covers 17 residues. CDR3 DNA sequence: TGTGCCAGTAGTCCGGGACAGGGGGTTTCCTACTCCTACGAGCAGTACTTC. It codes for CASSPGQGVSYSYEQYF.

This clonotype was seen repeatedly, ten times or more. V is TRBV20-1 and J is TRBJ2-5; D remains ambiguous. CDR1 and CDR2 (germline): DFQATT, SNEGSKA (reference sequence). The CDR3 totals 15 residues. The V end was cut by 3 bases, the J end by 1 base, with 15 bases between. CDR3 bases: TGCAGTGCTAGTCAAGCACAAGGTTTCCAAGAGACCCAGTACTTC. It is translated as CSASQAQGFQETQYF.

V and J are TRBV6-1 and TRBJ2-6; 7 positions match TRBD1. Germline V CDR1 and CDR2: MNHNS, SASEGT. V dropped 6 bases and J dropped 2; count of bases not matched to a gene: 4. This CDR3 region has 15 residues. In DNA form, the CDR3 reads TGTGCCAGCAGCTCTACAGGGGCTGGGGCCAACGTCCTGACTTTC. The encoded protein is CASSSTGAGANVLTF.

Only a few counts were recorded for this clonotype. The chain links TRBV24-1 to TRBJ2-6, with TRBD1 as a possible D gene (5 bases). The CDR3 spans 16 residues. Germline-derived CDR1 and CDR2 are KGHDR and SFDVKD. V shed 5 bases and J shed 2 bases, with 12 bases lying between them. Here the CDR3 reads CATSALTEAGANVLTF. The DNA of the CDR3 is TGTGCCACCAGTGCCTTGACAGAGGCTGGGGCCAACGTCCTGACTTTC.

The V gene is TRBV25-1, the J gene TRBJ2-3; D may be TRBD1 (5 bases). The CDR3 runs 13 residues. The V end lost 6 bases, the J end lost 2 bases, and 9 bases lay between the germline ends. Germline V lookup: CDR1 MGHDK, CDR2 SYGVNS. CDR3: CASRTQVTDTQYF. The CDR3 DNA sequence: TGTGCCAGCAGGACACAGGTCACAGATACGCAGTATTTT. Supplemented by reference TRBV25-1 and TRBJ2-3, the full variable domain reads EADIYQTPRYLVIGTGKKITLECSQTMGHDKMYWYQQDPGMELHLIHYSYGVNSTEKGDLSSESTVSRIRTEHFPLTLESARPSHTSQYLCASRTQVTDTQYFGPGTRLTVL.

This clonotype has ten or more counts. The chain joins TRBV9 to TRBJ2-3; 9 nucleotides agree with TRBD2. V shed 0 bases, J shed 7 bases, and the junction held 6 bases outside the gene matches. This CDR3 comprises 15 residues. The germline gives CDR1 SGDLS, CDR2 YYNGEE. For the CDR3, the DNA is TGTGCCAGCAGCGTAGACGCGGGAGGGCCGAATACGCAGTATTTT. Its translation is CASSVDAGGPNTQYF.